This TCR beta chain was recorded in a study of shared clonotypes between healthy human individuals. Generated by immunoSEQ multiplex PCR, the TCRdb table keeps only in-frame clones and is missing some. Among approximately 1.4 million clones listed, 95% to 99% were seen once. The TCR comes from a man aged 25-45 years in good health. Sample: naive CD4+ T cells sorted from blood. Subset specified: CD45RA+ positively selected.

The DNA for the CDR3 is TGCGCCAGCAGCTTCAGGACCGGGACCTCCTACGAGCAGTACTTC. Amino acid sequence: CASSFRTGTSYEQYF. This chain links TRBV5-1 with TRBJ2-7; possibly TRBD1 or TRBD2 for D (5 bases each). Deletions cut 2 bases from V and 0 bases from J, with 12 bases between. Germline assignment: CDR1 SGHRS and CDR2 YFSETQ. This CDR3 comprises 15 residues.